This T cell receptor beta chain comes out of a study of T cell repertoires in cytomegalovirus infection. TCRdb redid the calling of the reads with MiXCR, one entry per CDR3 protein. The sample lists tens of thousands of distinct CDR3 sequences, roughly 20% seen once, with about 63% in the top ten. This clonotype was observed many times. Its antigen remains unknown. The length of the CDR3 is 14 residues. V gave up 5 bases and J gave up 6 bases, with 15 bases separating them. CDR1 is MNHNS, CDR2 SASEGT, per germline. This sequence was found in a human donor in good health (CMV status not recorded). Some clones in this sample may be carry-over from other donors' samples. V usage is TRBV6-1 and J usage is TRBJ2-3; D is possibly TRBD1 or TRBD2 (5 bases each). The sample consisted of CD8+ T cells from cultured PBMCs, taken from culture after CMV antigen stimulation. The CDR3 reads CASSPWGTGDTQYF. The CDR3 DNA reads as TGTGCCAGCAGTCCCTGGGGCACGGGGGATACGCAGTATTTT.